This T cell receptor (beta chain) emerged from a study of control samples from healthy donors and cancer patients (dated by TCRdb to 2018 to 2021). The protocol used for the library was the immunoSEQ multiplex PCR assay. Entries here come from immuneACCESS through TCRdb and include only in-frame sequences with V and J called. Some clones fail to appear in such tables; in the studies checked, an unresolved V gene covers under half of the shortfall, and the cause of the remainder is unknown. The sample table contains some 120,000 clones; only one count was recorded for approximately 90% of them. Around 10% of the sample is held by the ten biggest clonotypes. Deletion took 5 bases off V and 0 bases off J, with a span of 12 bases between the germline ends. From a lookup of the germline V gene, CDR1 and CDR2 are SGHRS and YFSETQ. There are 15 amino acids in the CDR3, from cysteine to phenylalanine inclusive. Only the CDR3 DNA is retained, 45 bases long and in frame from the first base.

About this clone: Its target antigen remains unknown. Per-base quality was not reported, and no clone a single base away is much larger than it.

This chain joins TRBV5-1 to TRBJ2-1; matching of 6 bases hints at TRBD1 as the D gene. The material sequenced was blood. This sequence originates from a man under 40 in good health. CDR3 region: CASRLRGPSYNEQFF. The DNA sequence is as follows: TGCGCCAGCAGACTCAGGGGCCCCTCCTACAATGAGCAGTTCTTC.